A single sample is the source of the 22 T cell receptor beta chains below, sequenced in a study of blood T cell repertoires in COVID-19. Libraries were prepared by immunoSEQ multiplex PCR; TCRdb keeps only in-frame clonotypes and omits some of them. The sample has about 93,000 clones; about 80% are singletons. What was sequenced was peripheral blood. Every receptor here comes from a human donor in a cohort sampled during active COVID-19.

This chain connects TRBV7-8 to TRBJ2-3; 8 nucleotides match TRBD2. The length of the CDR3 is 16 residues. Germline lookup yields CDR1 SGHVS and CDR2 FQNEAQ. The ends lost 2 bases at V and 9 bases at J; junction bases unmatched: 13. CDR3 sequence (DNA): TGTGCCAGCAGCTTACCCCCGGGACTAGAAGGCGGGACGCAGTATTTT. Translated, it gives CASSLPPGLEGGTQYF.

This chain links TRBV11-3 with TRBJ2-1; perhaps TRBD2 as D (5 bases). This CDR3 spans 13 amino acids. V lost 0 bases and J lost 11, with 11 bases in between. CDR1 SGHNT and CDR2 YENEEA come from the germline V gene. The CDR3 region is CASSLEEASQQFF. DNA of the CDR3: TGTGCCAGCAGCTTAGAAGAGGCTAGCCAGCAGTTCTTC.

The rearrangement uses TRBV11-3 and TRBJ2-7; TRBD2 is a possible D gene (7 bases). V was shortened by 5 bases and J by 4 bases, with 18 bases between the two germline ends. This CDR3 contains 15 residues. The germline gives CDR1 SGHNT, CDR2 YENEEA. CDR3 in DNA: TGTGCCAGCAGCCTCAGGGGAGGGGAACTTTACGAGCAGTACTTC. This sequence encodes CASSLRGGELYEQYF.

This clone appeared a few times. The CDR3 spells CASSRLGQGARGTEAFF. The CDR3 coding sequence is TGTGCCAGCAGTCGTCTGGGACAGGGGGCCCGAGGCACTGAAGCTTTCTTT. This sequence joins TRBV28 and TRBJ1-1, with 12 nucleotides matching TRBD1. J was trimmed by 4 bases and V by 5 bases; bases with no gene match: 11. CDR3 size: 17 residues. Per the germline V gene, CDR1 is MDHEN and CDR2 is SYDVKM.

The chain employs TRBV7-9 and TRBJ2-3; possibly TRBD2 for D (5 bases). V lost 5 bases and J 4 bases, leaving 16 bases between the germline ends. Germline lookup yields CDR1 SEHNR and CDR2 FQNEAQ (reference sequence). The CDR3 has 15 amino acids. The CDR3 DNA reads TGTGCCAGCAGCGCCTCGGGCCCCGGGGCAGATACGCAGTATTTT. Translated, it gives CASSASGPGADTQYF.

This chain uses TRBV10-3 with TRBJ1-3; TRBD1 is a possible D gene (6 bases). Germline V gene sequence: CDR1 ENHRY, CDR2 SYGVKD. The CDR3 extends over 15 amino acids. Between the trimmed V and J ends, which lost 10 bases and 0 bases, there was a span of 16 bases. CDR3 residues: CASGSGGDSGNTIYF. In DNA, the CDR3 is TGTGCCAGCGGGAGCGGGGGCGACTCTGGAAACACCATATATTTT.

The DNA of the CDR3 is TGTGCCAGCAGCTTAGAGGGGGTAACTAACGGCTACACCTTC. This gives the protein CASSLEGVTNGYTF. The rearrangement links TRBV5-5 to TRBJ1-2; the D gene is possibly TRBD1 (6 bases). The CDR3 is made up of 14 amino acids. V dropped 2 bases and J dropped 8 bases, with 16 bases sitting between them. CDR1 is SGHKS, CDR2 YYEKEE, per germline (reference sequence).

The chain carries TRBV30 and TRBJ2-7, with D perhaps matching TRBD1 (7 bases). CDR1 and CDR2 (germline): GTSNPN, SVGIG (reference sequence). CDR3 length equals 15 residues. The V and J ends lost 4 bases and 0 bases respectively, with 16 bases between them. The CDR3 DNA sequence: TGTGCCTGGACCGGAGGGGGCTTCAGCTCCTACGAGCAGTACTTC. Translated: CAWTGGGFSSYEQYF.

The rearrangement uses TRBV2 and TRBJ1-5; 8 positions agree with TRBD1. V was clipped by 6 bases and J by 1 base; unmatched bases: 5. The CDR3 is 15 amino acids. Germline CDR1 SNHLY, CDR2 FYNNEI. The CDR3 sequence: CASRPDRGSNQPQHF. CDR3 DNA: TGTGCCAGCAGACCCGACAGGGGAAGCAATCAGCCCCAGCATTTT.

V is TRBV7-2 and J is TRBJ2-4, with 11 positions matching TRBD2. Trimming at V came to 4 bases and at J to 3 bases, leaving 8 bases not matched to a gene. CDR3 length equals 17 residues. Germline CDR1 and CDR2: SGHTA and FQGNSA. For the CDR3, the DNA is TGTGCCAGCAGCTCACTAGCGGGAGTCTCGAACAAAAACATTCAGTACTTC. This codes for CASSSLAGVSNKNIQYF. Complete variable domain (other parts from reference TRBV7-2 and TRBJ2-4): GAGVSQSPSNKVTEKGKDVELRCDPISGHTALYWYRQSLGQGLEFLIYFQGNSAPDKSGLPSDRFSAERTGGSVSTLTIQRTQQEDSAVYLCASSSLAGVSNKNIQYFGAGTRLSVL.

The chain combines TRBV15 with TRBJ2-7; 10 bases agree with TRBD1. Germline CDR1 reads LNHNV; CDR2 reads YYDKDF (reference sequence). The length of the CDR3 is 14 residues. V was pared by 9 bases and J by 1 base, with 6 bases of the junction left unmatched. The DNA of the CDR3 is TGTGCCACTAACCGGGACAGGGGATCCTACGAGCAGTACTTC. Residues: CATNRDRGSYEQYF. The complete variable domain, with remaining parts taken from reference TRBV15 and TRBJ2-7, reads DAMVIQNPRYQVTQFGKPVTLSCSQTLNHNVMYWYQQKSSQAPKLLFHYYDKDFNNEADTPDNFQSRRPNTSFCFLDIRSPGLGDTAMYLCATNRDRGSYEQYFGPGTRLTVT.

This sequence joins TRBV7-6 and TRBJ2-2, with 10 bases fitting TRBD1. V shed 0 bases and J 7 bases; nucleotides not matched to a gene: 8. The CDR3 runs 17 residues. Per germline, CDR1 SGHVS and CDR2 FNYEAQ. CDR3 DNA: TGTGCCAGCAGCTTAGCCGACCGGGACAGGGGAGGCGGGGAGCTGTTTTTT. Translation: CASSLADRDRGGGELFF.

This chain connects TRBV19 to TRBJ1-6, with D unresolved. V lost 5 bases and J lost 1, with 9 bases in between. The CDR3 loop spans 15 amino acids. The germline CDR1 and CDR2 sequences are LNHDA and SQIVND (reference sequence). The DNA of the CDR3 is TGTGCCAGTAGTTTCGAGGAATCCTATAATTCACCCCTCCACTTT. It yields the protein CASSFEESYNSPLHF.

V is TRBV6-1 and J is TRBJ2-6; D uncertain. Germline V gives CDR1 MNHNS, CDR2 SASEGT. Trimming cost V 2 bases and J 0 bases, with 5 bases left between them. The CDR3 sequence is 15 residues long. In nucleotides, the CDR3 is TGTGCCAGCAGTGAACCCGGCTCTGGGGCCAACGTCCTGACTTTC. Protein product: CASSEPGSGANVLTF.

The genes are TRBV15 and TRBJ1-1; 8 nucleotides match TRBD1. The V and J ends lost 0 bases and 11 bases, in that order; junction bases with no gene match: 11. CDR1 and CDR2 (germline): LNHNV, YYDKDF (reference sequence). The CDR3 runs to 15 residues. This CDR3 is CATSRDNGQGEGAFF. For the CDR3, the DNA is TGTGCCACCAGCAGAGACAATGGACAGGGCGAAGGGGCTTTCTTT.

The chain employs TRBV19 and TRBJ1-5, with D tentatively TRBD1 (5 bases). V was pared by 4 bases and J by 2 bases, with 18 bases between. This CDR3 region has 17 residues. Germline V gives CDR1 LNHDA, CDR2 SQIVND (reference sequence). The CDR3 reads CASSSPEGFVGNQPQHF. In DNA form, the CDR3 reads TGTGCCAGTAGTAGCCCGGAGGGGTTTGTGGGCAATCAGCCCCAGCATTTT.

The V call is TRBV4-2, the J call TRBJ2-3, with D maybe TRBD2 (7 bases). The germline V and J ends were trimmed by 2 bases and 5 bases, with 11 bases remaining between them. The CDR3 is 14 amino acids. Germline lookup yields CDR1 LGHNA and CDR2 YNFKEQ. CDR3 amino acids: CASSQKGGEDTQYF. CDR3 bases: TGTGCCAGCAGCCAAAAGGGGGGGGAAGATACGCAGTATTTT.

The J gene is TRBJ1-3, the V gene TRBV5-1; D gene unclear. V lost 0 bases and J 0 bases, leaving 4 bases between the germline ends. This CDR3 is built from 14 residues. Germline lookup yields CDR1 SGHRS and CDR2 YFSETQ. CDR3 sequence: CASSLASSGNTIYF. In nucleotides, the CDR3 is TGCGCCAGCAGCTTGGCTTCCTCTGGAAACACCATATATTTT.

As DNA, the CDR3 is TGTGCCAGCACCGCAACGGCAACTAATGAAAAACTGTTTTTT. This codes for CASTATATNEKLFF. The chain combines TRBV2 with TRBJ1-4; no clear D gene. V gave up 7 bases and J gave up 0 bases, with 9 bases separating them. CDR3 length: 14 residues. Per the germline V gene, CDR1 is SNHLY and CDR2 is FYNNEI.

This chain joins TRBV7-2 and TRBJ2-5; 11 nucleotides line up with TRBD2. The germline V gene has CDR1 SGHTA and CDR2 FQGNSA. Unmatched junction bases numbered 4, after V lost 1 base and J lost 9 bases. CDR3 size: 14 residues. For the CDR3, the DNA is TGTGCCAGCAGCTTAGGTGTAGCGGGGGGGCCCCAGTACTTC. This translates into CASSLGVAGGPQYF. Drawing the rest from reference TRBV7-2 and TRBJ2-5, the complete variable domain is GAGVSQSPSNKVTEKGKDVELRCDPISGHTALYWYRQSLGQGLEFLIYFQGNSAPDKSGLPSDRFSAERTGGSVSTLTIQRTQQEDSAVYLCASSLGVAGGPQYFGPGTRLLVL.

The chain has TRBV6-1 and TRBJ1-2; tentative D call: TRBD1 (6 bases). V was cut by 5 bases and J by 8 bases, with 9 bases left in between. Per germline, CDR1 MNHNS and CDR2 SASEGT. The CDR3 has 11 amino acids. CDR3 in amino acids: CASSSGVGYTF. CDR3 bases: TGTGCCAGCAGTTCAGGGGTGGGCTACACCTTC.

V is TRBV15 and J is TRBJ2-1; D possibly corresponds to TRBD1 (7 bases). The CDR3 runs to 20 residues. Trimming removed 2 bases at V and 7 bases at J, with 30 bases between. Germline V CDR1 and CDR2: LNHNV, YYDKDF (reference sequence). Here the CDR3 reads CATSRTTEGAVGAGRNEQFF. The CDR3 nucleotides read TGTGCCACCAGCAGAACCACCGAGGGGGCGGTTGGCGCAGGGAGGAATGAGCAGTTCTTC.